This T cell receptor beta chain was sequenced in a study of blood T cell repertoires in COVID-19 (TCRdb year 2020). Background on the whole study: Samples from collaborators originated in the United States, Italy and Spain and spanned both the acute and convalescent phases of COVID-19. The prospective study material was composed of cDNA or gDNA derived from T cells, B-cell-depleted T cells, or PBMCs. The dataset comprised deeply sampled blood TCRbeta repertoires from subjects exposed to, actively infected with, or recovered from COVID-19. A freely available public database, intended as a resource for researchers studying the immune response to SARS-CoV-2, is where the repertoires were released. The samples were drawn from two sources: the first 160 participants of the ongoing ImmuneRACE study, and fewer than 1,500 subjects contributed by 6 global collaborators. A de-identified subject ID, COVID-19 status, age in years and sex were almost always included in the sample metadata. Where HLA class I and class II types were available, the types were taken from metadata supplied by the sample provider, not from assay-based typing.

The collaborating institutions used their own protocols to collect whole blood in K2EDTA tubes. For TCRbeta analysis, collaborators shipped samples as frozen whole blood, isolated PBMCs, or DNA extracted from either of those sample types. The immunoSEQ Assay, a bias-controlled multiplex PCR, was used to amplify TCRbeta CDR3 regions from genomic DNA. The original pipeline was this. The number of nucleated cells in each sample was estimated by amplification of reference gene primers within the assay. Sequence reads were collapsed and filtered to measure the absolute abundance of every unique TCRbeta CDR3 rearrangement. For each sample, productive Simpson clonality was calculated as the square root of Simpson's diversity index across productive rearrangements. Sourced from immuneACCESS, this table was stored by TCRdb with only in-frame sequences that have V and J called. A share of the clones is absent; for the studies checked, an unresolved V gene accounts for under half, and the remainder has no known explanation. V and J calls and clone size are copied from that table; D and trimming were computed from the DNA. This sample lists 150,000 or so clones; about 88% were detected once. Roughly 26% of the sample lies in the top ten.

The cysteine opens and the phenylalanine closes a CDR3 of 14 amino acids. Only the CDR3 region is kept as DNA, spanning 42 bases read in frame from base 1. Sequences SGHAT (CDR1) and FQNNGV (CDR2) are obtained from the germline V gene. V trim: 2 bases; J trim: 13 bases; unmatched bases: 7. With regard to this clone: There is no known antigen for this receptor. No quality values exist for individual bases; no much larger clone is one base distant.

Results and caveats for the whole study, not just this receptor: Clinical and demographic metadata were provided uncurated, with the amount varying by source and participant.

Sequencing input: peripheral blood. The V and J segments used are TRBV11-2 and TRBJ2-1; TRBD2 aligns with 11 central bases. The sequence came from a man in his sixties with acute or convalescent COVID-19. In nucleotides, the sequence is TGTGCCAGCAGCTTATTAGCGGGGGGGCTCTTCCAGTTCTTC. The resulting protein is CASSLLAGGLFQFF.